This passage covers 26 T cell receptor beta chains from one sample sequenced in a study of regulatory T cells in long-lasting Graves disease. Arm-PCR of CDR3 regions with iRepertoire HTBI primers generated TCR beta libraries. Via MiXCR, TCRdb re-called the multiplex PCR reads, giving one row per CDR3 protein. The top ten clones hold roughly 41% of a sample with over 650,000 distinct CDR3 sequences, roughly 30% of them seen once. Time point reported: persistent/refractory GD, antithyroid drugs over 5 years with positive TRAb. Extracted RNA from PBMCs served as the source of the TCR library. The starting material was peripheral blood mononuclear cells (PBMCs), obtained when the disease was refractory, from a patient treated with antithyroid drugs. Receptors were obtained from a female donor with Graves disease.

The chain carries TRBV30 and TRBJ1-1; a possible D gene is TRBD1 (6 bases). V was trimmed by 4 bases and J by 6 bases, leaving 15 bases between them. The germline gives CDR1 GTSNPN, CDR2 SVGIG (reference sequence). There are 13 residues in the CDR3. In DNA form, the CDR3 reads TGTGCCTGGATGCCGACAGGCCGAGCTGAAGCTTTCTTT. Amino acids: CAWMPTGRAEAFF.

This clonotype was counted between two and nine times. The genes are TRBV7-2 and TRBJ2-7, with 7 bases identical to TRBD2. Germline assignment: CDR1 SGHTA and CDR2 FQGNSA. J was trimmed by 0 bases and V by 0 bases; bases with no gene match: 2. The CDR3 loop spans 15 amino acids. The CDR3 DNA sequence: TGTGCCAGCAGCTTAGCTACGGGGGGCTCCTACGAGCAGTACTTC. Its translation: CASSLATGGSYEQYF.

The CDR3 DNA reads as TGTGCCAGCAGCCCACTAACGCTACGGTTGAACACTGAAGCTTTCTTT. It yields the protein CASSPLTLRLNTEAFF. This sequence joins TRBV5-6 and TRBJ1-1; no clear D gene. Trimming left V 4 bases short and J 0 bases short, with 16 bases between. There are 16 residues in the CDR3. From germline, CDR1 is SGHDT and CDR2 YYEEEE. Drawing the rest from reference TRBV5-6 and TRBJ1-1, the complete variable domain is DAGVTQSPTHLIKTRGQQVTLRCSPKSGHDTVSWYQQALGQGPQFIFQYYEEEERQRGNFPDRFSGHQFPNYSSELNVNALLLGDSALYLCASSPLTLRLNTEAFFGQGTRLTVV.

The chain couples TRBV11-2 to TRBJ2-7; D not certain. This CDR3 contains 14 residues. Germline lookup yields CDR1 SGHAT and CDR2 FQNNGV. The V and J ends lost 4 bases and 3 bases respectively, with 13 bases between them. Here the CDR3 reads CASSYGVVVYEQYF. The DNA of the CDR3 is TGTGCCAGCAGCTACGGCGTGGTGGTCTACGAGCAGTACTTC.

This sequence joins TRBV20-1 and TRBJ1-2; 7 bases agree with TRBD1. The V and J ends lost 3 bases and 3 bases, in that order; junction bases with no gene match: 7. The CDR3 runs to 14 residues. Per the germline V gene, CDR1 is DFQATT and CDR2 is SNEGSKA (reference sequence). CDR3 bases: TGCAGTGCTAGTGGTTCAGGGGGGTACTATGGCTACACCTTC. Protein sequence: CSASGSGGYYGYTF.

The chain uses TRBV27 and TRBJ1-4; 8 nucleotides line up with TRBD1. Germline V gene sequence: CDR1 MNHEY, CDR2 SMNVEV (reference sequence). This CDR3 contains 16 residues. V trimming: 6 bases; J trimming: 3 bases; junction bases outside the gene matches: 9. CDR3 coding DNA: TGTGCCAGCAGACCCCACAGGGGGTCCCCTAATGAAAAACTGTTTTTT. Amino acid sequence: CASRPHRGSPNEKLFF.

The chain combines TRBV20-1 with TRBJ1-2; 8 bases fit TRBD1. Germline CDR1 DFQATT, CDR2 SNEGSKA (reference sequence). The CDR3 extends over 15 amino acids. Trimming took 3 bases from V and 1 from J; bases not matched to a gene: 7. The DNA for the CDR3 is TGCAGTGCTAGGGAGGGGACAGGAATTAACTATGGCTACACCTTC. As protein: CSAREGTGINYGYTF.

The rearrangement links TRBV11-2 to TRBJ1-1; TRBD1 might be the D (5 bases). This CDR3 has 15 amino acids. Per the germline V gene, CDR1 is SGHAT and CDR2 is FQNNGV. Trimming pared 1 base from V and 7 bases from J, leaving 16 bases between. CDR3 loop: CASSLGVTRDLEAFF. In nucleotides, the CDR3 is TGTGCCAGCAGCTTAGGAGTGACGAGGGACCTTGAAGCTTTCTTT. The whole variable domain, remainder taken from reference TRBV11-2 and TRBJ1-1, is EAGVAQSPRYKIIEKRQSVAFWCNPISGHATLYWYQQILGQGPKLLIQFQNNGVVDDSQLPKDRFSAERLKGVDSTLKIQPAKLEDSAVYLCASSLGVTRDLEAFFGQGTRLTVV.

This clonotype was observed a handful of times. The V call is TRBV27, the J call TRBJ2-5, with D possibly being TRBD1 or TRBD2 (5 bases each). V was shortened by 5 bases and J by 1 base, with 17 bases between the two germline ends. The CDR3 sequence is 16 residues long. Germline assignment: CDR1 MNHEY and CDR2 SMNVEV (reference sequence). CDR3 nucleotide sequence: TGTGCCAGCAGTCAACGCCGGGACCCATTCCAAGAGACCCAGTACTTC. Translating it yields CASSQRRDPFQETQYF.

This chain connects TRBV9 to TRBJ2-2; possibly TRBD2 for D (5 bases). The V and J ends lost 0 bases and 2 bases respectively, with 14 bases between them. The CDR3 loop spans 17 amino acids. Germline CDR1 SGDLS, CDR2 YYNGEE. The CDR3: CASSVAKGVPNTGELFF. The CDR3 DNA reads TGTGCCAGCAGCGTAGCCAAGGGAGTCCCCAACACCGGGGAGCTGTTTTTT.

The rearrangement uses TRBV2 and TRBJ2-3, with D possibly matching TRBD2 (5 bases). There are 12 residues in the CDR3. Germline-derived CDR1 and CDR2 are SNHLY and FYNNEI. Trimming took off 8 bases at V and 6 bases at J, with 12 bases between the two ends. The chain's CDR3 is CASARTVDTQYF. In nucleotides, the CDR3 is TGTGCCAGCGCACGGACTGTTGATACGCAGTATTTT.

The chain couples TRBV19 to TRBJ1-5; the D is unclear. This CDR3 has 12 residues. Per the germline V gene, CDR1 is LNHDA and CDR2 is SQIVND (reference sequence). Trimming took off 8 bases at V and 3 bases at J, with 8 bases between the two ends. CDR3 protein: CASGQLNQPQHF. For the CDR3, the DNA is TGTGCCAGTGGTCAGCTCAATCAGCCCCAGCATTTT.

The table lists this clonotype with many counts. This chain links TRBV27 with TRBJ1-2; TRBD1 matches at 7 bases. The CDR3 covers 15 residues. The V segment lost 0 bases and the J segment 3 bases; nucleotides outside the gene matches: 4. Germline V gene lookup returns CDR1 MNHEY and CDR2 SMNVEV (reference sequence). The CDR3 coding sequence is TGTGCCAGCAGTTTATCGACAGGGCTTGACTATGGCTACACCTTC. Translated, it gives CASSLSTGLDYGYTF.

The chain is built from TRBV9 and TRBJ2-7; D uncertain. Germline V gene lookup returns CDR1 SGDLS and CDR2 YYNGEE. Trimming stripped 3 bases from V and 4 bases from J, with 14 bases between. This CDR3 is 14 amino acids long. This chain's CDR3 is CASSAVQDSYEQYF. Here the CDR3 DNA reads TGTGCCAGCAGCGCCGTTCAGGATTCATACGAGCAGTACTTC.

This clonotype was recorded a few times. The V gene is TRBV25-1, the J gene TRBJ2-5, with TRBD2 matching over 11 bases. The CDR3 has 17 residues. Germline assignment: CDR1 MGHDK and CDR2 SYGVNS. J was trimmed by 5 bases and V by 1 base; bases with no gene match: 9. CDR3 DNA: TGTGCCAGCAGTGAATGGACGACTAGCGGGACAGGGGAGACCCAGTACTTC. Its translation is CASSEWTTSGTGETQYF. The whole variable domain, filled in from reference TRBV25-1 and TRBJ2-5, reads EADIYQTPRYLVIGTGKKITLECSQTMGHDKMYWYQQDPGMELHLIHYSYGVNSTEKGDLSSESTVSRIRTEHFPLTLESARPSHTSQYLCASSEWTTSGTGETQYFGPGTRLLVL.

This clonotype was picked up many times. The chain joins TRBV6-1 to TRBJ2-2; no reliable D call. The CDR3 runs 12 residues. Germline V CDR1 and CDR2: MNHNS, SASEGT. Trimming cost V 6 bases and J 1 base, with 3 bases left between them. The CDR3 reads CASSRNTGELFF. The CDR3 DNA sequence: TGTGCCAGCAGCAGGAACACCGGGGAGCTGTTTTTT.

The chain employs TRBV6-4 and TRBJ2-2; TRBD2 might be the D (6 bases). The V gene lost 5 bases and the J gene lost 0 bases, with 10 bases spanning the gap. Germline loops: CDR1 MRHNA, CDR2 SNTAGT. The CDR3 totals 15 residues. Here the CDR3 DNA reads TGTGCCAGCAGTCTACTAGCTTCGAACACCGGGGAGCTGTTTTTT. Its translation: CASSLLASNTGELFF.

The CDR3 DNA is TGTGCCAGCAGTTTAAATCCCGGACTAGCGGGAGTTGCAGAGACCCAGTACTTC. Encoded protein: CASSLNPGLAGVAETQYF. The V call is TRBV12-3 or TRBV12-4, the J call TRBJ2-5, with 13 bases matching TRBD2. The V and J ends lost 2 bases and 4 bases, in that order; junction bases with no gene match: 10. This CDR3 is built from 18 residues.

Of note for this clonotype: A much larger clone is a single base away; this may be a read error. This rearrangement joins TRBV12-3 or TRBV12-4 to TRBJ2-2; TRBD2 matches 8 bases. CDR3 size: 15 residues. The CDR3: CASKTGTRNTGEPFF. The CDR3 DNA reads TGTGCCAGCAAAACCGGGACTAGGAACACCGGGGAGCCGTTTTTT.

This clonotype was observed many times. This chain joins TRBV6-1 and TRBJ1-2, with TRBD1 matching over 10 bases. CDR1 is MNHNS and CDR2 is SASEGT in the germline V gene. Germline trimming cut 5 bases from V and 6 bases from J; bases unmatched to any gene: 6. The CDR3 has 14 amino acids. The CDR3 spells CASSPRQGADGYTF. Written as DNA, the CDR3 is TGTGCCAGCAGTCCGCGACAGGGGGCTGATGGCTACACCTTC.

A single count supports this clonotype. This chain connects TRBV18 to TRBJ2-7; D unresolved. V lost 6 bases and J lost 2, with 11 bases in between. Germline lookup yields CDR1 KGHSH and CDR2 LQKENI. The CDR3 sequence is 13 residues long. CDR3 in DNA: TGTGCCAGCTCCCACCGGGCCACCTACGAGCAGTACTTC. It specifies CASSHRATYEQYF.

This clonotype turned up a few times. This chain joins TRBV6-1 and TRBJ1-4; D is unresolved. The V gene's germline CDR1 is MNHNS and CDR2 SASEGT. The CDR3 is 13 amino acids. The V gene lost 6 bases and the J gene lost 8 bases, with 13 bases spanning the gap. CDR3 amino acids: CASRHRELEKLFF. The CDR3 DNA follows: TGTGCCAGCAGACACCGGGAGCTAGAAAAACTGTTTTTT.

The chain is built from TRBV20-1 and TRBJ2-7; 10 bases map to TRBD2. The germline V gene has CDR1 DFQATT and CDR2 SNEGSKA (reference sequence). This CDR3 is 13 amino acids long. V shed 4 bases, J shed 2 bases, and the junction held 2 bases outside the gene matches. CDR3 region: CSAILAGPYEQYF. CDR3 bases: TGCAGTGCTATACTAGCGGGACCCTACGAGCAGTACTTC.

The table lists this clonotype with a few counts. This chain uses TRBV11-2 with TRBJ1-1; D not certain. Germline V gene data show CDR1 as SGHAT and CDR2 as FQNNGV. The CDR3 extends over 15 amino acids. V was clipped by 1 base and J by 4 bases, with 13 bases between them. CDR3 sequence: CASSLVRGLVTEAFF. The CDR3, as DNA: TGTGCCAGCAGCTTAGTGCGTGGGTTGGTCACTGAAGCTTTCTTT.

CDR3 residues: CASSQDLDRYNEQFF. The CDR3 DNA is TGTGCCAGCAGCCAAGACTTGGACAGGTACAATGAGCAGTTCTTC. The chain uses TRBV3-1 and TRBJ2-1, with 7 bases aligning to TRBD1. Losses at the gene ends were 0 bases for V and 4 bases for J; bases not matched to a gene: 3. CDR1 LGHDT and CDR2 YNNKEL come from the germline V gene (reference sequence). The CDR3 runs 15 residues.

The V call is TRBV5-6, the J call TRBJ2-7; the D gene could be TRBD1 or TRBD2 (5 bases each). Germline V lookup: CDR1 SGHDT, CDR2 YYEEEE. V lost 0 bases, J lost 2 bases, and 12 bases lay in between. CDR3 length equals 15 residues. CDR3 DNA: TGTGCCAGCAGCTTGGTGGGACGGATTACCTACGAGCAGTACTTC. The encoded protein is CASSLVGRITYEQYF.